Reported below is one T cell receptor (beta chain). Its antigen remains unknown. Compared with germline, one end of the junction differs, possibly owing to a read error. The record originates from a study of identical twins. Study observations and caveats: Cross-sectional statistical analysis, not tracking of the same donors, underpinned the conclusions. Fewer insertions marked abundant cord blood beta clonotypes; young adult naive trended weakly, memory not at all.

This CDR3 has 16 amino acids. Germline V gives CDR1 MGHRA, CDR2 YSYEKL. After template switching added a universal primer site, the resulting cDNA carried unique molecular identifiers. TCRdb ran MiXCR on the 5' RACE reads and lists one entry per CDR3 protein. The sample has around 530,000 distinct CDR3 sequences, approximately 14% seen once; the top ten hold roughly 0.4%. These data are also associated with another study on yellow fever vaccine responses in identical twins.

This rearrangement joins TRBV4-1 to TRBJ2-3; unclear D gene. What was sequenced was CD4+ T cells sorted from blood. The receptor's source is a young woman in good health. CDR3 region: CGSSQGLTLYTDTQYF. As DNA, the CDR3 is TGCGGCAGCAGCCAAGGCCTGACTCTCTACACAGATACGCAGTATTTT.